This entry lists 21 T cell receptor beta chains sequenced from one sample in a study of CD8 T cells in Susac syndrome (dated by TCRdb to between 2018 and 2021). Library preparation used the immunoSEQ multiplex PCR assay. RNA was extracted using the RNeasy kit, and roughly 0.5 to 1 microgram was reverse transcribed with random hexamers. TCRdb ran its own pipeline on the public reads, namely fastp trimming at Q25 and MiXCR clone calling, and kept in-frame beta chains. Here each entry gathers all rows of one CDR3 protein and keeps the most common genes and DNA. The sample contains approximately 190,000 distinct CDR3 sequences, 85% to 95% of them found a single time. The ten largest make up about 0.15% of the sample. The material sequenced was CD8+ T cells from PBMCs. The receptors originated from a human donor with Susac syndrome.

This chain links TRBV5-1 with TRBJ2-7; the match to TRBD2 covers 12 bases. CDR3 size: 14 residues. J gave up 5 bases and V 4 bases, and 4 bases lay outside the gene matches. The germline V gene encodes CDR1 SGHRS and CDR2 YFSETQ. Here the CDR3 reads CASSTLAGGDEQYF. The CDR3 DNA sequence: TGCGCCAGCAGCACCCTAGCGGGAGGGGACGAGCAGTACTTC.

The V call is TRBV9, the J call TRBJ1-5; tentatively, D is TRBD1 (5 bases). Germline values: CDR1 SGDLS, CDR2 YYNGEE. V lost 1 base and J lost 4, with 12 bases in between. The CDR3 length is 15 residues. Here the CDR3 DNA reads TGTGCCAGCAGCGTATCATGGGGGGGTAATCAGCCCCAGCATTTT. Protein sequence: CASSVSWGGNQPQHF.

The J gene is TRBJ1-4, the V gene TRBV27; D gene uncertain. This CDR3 is 13 amino acids long. Germline V gene data show CDR1 as MNHEY and CDR2 as SMNVEV (reference sequence). The V end lost 6 bases, the J end lost 4 bases, and 9 bases lay between the germline ends. The CDR3 DNA follows: TGTGCCAGCAGGACATGGGGTAATGAAAAACTGTTTTTT. Its translation is CASRTWGNEKLFF.

The CDR3 DNA sequence: TGTGCCAGCAGCTTTGGCCTTCCTGGGGCCAACGTCCTGACTTTC. Translating it yields CASSFGLPGANVLTF. This chain joins TRBV11-2 and TRBJ2-6; D remains unclear. Germline CDR1 and CDR2: SGHAT and FQNNGV. V dropped 3 bases and J dropped 2 bases, with 8 bases sitting between them. This CDR3 region has 15 residues.

Only one count was recorded for this clonotype. The chain uses TRBV28 and TRBJ2-7; 9 positions match TRBD2. This CDR3 region has 15 residues. Germline V gene lookup returns CDR1 MDHEN and CDR2 SYDVKM. Trimming took 4 bases from V and 2 from J; bases not matched to a gene: 6. The CDR3 sequence is CASSSAGGGPYEQYF. The CDR3 bases are TGTGCCAGCAGTTCGGCGGGGGGGGGTCCCTACGAGCAGTACTTC.

This clonotype was picked up one time. The chain combines TRBV30 with TRBJ2-3; tentatively, D is TRBD2 (6 bases). Germline V gives CDR1 GTSNPN, CDR2 SVGIG (reference sequence). V shed 0 bases and J shed 3 bases, with 10 bases lying between them. This CDR3 contains 14 residues. The CDR3 loop is CAWSVVSGTDTQYF. The CDR3 nucleotides are TGTGCCTGGAGTGTAGTTAGCGGAACAGATACGCAGTATTTT.

The chain combines TRBV5-8 with TRBJ2-2, with D unresolved. There are 15 residues in the CDR3. V lost 1 base to trimming and J lost 1 base, with 8 bases between them. The germline CDR1 and CDR2 sequences are SGHTS and YDEGEE. This CDR3 is CASSLWPMNTGELFF. The CDR3 nucleotides read TGTGCCAGCAGCTTGTGGCCGATGAACACCGGGGAGCTGTTTTTT.

CDR3 region: CSVQGAWNQPQHF. The CDR3 bases are TGCAGCGTTCAGGGGGCCTGGAATCAGCCCCAGCATTTT. V and J are TRBV29-1 and TRBJ1-5; TRBD1 matches 8 bases. Trimming removed 5 bases from V and 4 bases from J; junction bases left unmatched: 4. The length of the CDR3 is 13 residues. The germline gives CDR1 SQVTM, CDR2 ANQGSEA. The whole variable domain, remainder taken from reference TRBV29-1 and TRBJ1-5, is SAVISQKPSRDICQRGTSLTIQCQVDSQVTMMFWYRQQPGQSLTLIATANQGSEATYESGFVIDKFPISRPNLTFSTLTVSNMSPEDSSIYLCSVQGAWNQPQHFGDGTRLSIL.

The rearrangement uses TRBV3-1 and TRBJ2-1; D gene ambiguous. V was pared by 0 bases and J by 8 bases, with 8 bases between. CDR3 size: 13 residues. Germline loops: CDR1 LGHDT, CDR2 YNNKEL (reference sequence). In nucleotides, the CDR3 is TGTGCCAGCAGCCAAGATAATGGGCATGAGCAGTTCTTC. This sequence encodes CASSQDNGHEQFF.

This clonotype was detected only once. This chain connects TRBV2 to TRBJ1-1; TRBD1 agrees at 7 bases. With 7 bases clipped from V and 4 bases from J, the junction kept 6 bases outside the gene matches. This CDR3 comprises 13 residues. Per the germline V gene, CDR1 is SNHLY and CDR2 is FYNNEI. CDR3 coding DNA: TGTGCCAGCATCTCCGAGGGGGCCACTGAAGCTTTCTTT. This codes for CASISEGATEAFF. The full variable domain, rest sourced from reference TRBV2 and TRBJ1-1, is EPEVTQTPSHQVTQMGQEVILRCVPISNHLYFYWYRQILGQKVEFLVSFYNNEISEKSEIFDDQFSVERPDGSNFTLKIRSTKLEDSAMYFCASISEGATEAFFGQGTRLTVV.

The chain has TRBV30 and TRBJ2-2; D remains unclear. V was shortened by 0 bases and J by 5 bases, with 19 bases between the two germline ends. The CDR3 extends over 17 amino acids. Germline V gives CDR1 GTSNPN, CDR2 SVGIG (reference sequence). The CDR3 reads CAWSVRYTIQWTGELFF. CDR3 coding DNA: TGTGCCTGGAGTGTACGGTACACCATCCAGTGGACCGGGGAGCTGTTTTTT.

J is TRBJ2-1 and V is TRBV29-1; D call uncertain. CDR1 and CDR2 (germline): SQVTM, ANQGSEA. This CDR3 has 12 residues. The V end was cut by 2 bases, the J end by 4 bases, with 6 bases between. CDR3 DNA sequence: TGCAGCGTTGAAACCGGTTACAATGAGCAGTTCTTC. Residues: CSVETGYNEQFF.

The J gene is TRBJ1-4, the V gene TRBV28; D unresolved. Trimming left V 3 bases short and J 3 bases short, with 17 bases between. Germline V gene sequence: CDR1 MDHEN, CDR2 SYDVKM. The CDR3 length is 17 residues. The CDR3 DNA reads as TGTGCCAGCAGTTTCCCCGGAAGTAGGGCGGCTAATGAAAAACTGTTTTTT. As protein: CASSFPGSRAANEKLFF.

This chain joins TRBV25-1 and TRBJ2-3; the D is unclear. CDR1 MGHDK and CDR2 SYGVNS come from the germline V gene. The length of the CDR3 is 12 residues. V lost 5 bases to trimming and J lost 4 bases, with 7 bases between them. The CDR3 DNA is TGTGCCAGCAGTCCCCCCCCAGATACGCAGTATTTT. As protein: CASSPPPDTQYF. The whole variable domain, remainder taken from reference TRBV25-1 and TRBJ2-3, is EADIYQTPRYLVIGTGKKITLECSQTMGHDKMYWYQQDPGMELHLIHYSYGVNSTEKGDLSSESTVSRIRTEHFPLTLESARPSHTSQYLCASSPPPDTQYFGPGTRLTVL.

This clonotype has only one observation. V and J are TRBV15 and TRBJ1-5; D is undetermined. CDR1 LNHNV and CDR2 YYDKDF come from the germline V gene (reference sequence). V was trimmed by 0 bases and J by 7 bases, leaving 4 bases between them. This CDR3 is built from 12 residues. The CDR3 reads CATSRDLQPQHF. CDR3 in DNA: TGTGCCACCAGCAGAGACCTCCAGCCCCAGCATTTT.

The chain recombines TRBV10-2 with TRBJ2-3; 9 nucleotides agree with TRBD2. J gave up 1 base and V 6 bases, and 5 bases lay outside the gene matches. The length of the CDR3 is 15 residues. Germline V gene data show CDR1 as WSHSY and CDR2 as SAAADI. CDR3 residues: CASRDRTSGTDTQYF. The DNA for the CDR3 is TGCGCCAGCAGAGACCGGACTAGCGGCACAGATACGCAGTATTTT.

This chain connects TRBV7-8 to TRBJ2-7, with a tentative D call TRBD2 (7 bases). V lost 11 bases and J 6 bases, leaving 14 bases between the germline ends. Germline CDR1 SGHVS, CDR2 FQNEAQ. This CDR3 has 11 residues. The DNA of the CDR3 is TGTGCCTCGGAGGGAGGGGGCGAGCAGTACTTC. Translation gives CASEGGGEQYF.

The rearrangement uses TRBV3-1 and TRBJ2-1, with D tentatively TRBD2 (6 bases). The CDR3 has 11 residues. The germline V gene encodes CDR1 LGHDT and CDR2 YNNKEL (reference sequence). Deletions cut 8 bases from V and 8 bases from J, with 10 bases between. Written as DNA, the CDR3 is TGTGCCAGCGGAGGGGTGTATGAGCAGTTCTTC. Its protein is CASGGVYEQFF.

The genes are TRBV12-3 or TRBV12-4 and TRBJ2-4; the match to TRBD2 covers 12 bases. V gave up 5 bases and J gave up 7 bases; unmatched junction bases: 9. The CDR3 runs to 16 residues. CDR3: CASSTRTSGIGNIQYF. In nucleotides, the CDR3 is TGTGCCAGCAGTACCAGGACTAGCGGGATTGGGAACATTCAGTACTTC.

This rearrangement joins TRBV3-1 to TRBJ2-7, with D uncertain. Germline V gene lookup returns CDR1 LGHDT and CDR2 YNNKEL (reference sequence). Trimming stripped 1 base from V and 1 base from J, with 11 bases between. The CDR3 has 15 residues. CDR3 DNA: TGTGCCAGCAGCCAAGGACGGGCAGCTTCCTACGAGCAGTACTTC. Its translation is CASSQGRAASYEQYF.

This clonotype was observed once. The chain uses TRBV11-2 and TRBJ2-1, with 7 nucleotides matching TRBD2. The CDR3 sequence is 14 residues long. The V gene's germline CDR1 is SGHAT and CDR2 FQNNGV. Trimming took 5 bases from V and 1 from J; bases not matched to a gene: 2. CDR3: CASSMGGSYNEQFF. The CDR3 DNA is TGTGCCAGCAGCATGGGGGGGTCCTACAATGAGCAGTTCTTC.